This TCR beta chain comes out of a study of T cells after yellow fever vaccination. This clonotype was seen a handful of times. Making TCR cDNA involved 5'RACE template switching, which added UMIs and a universal primer site. TCRdb reprocessed the 5' RACE reads with MiXCR, giving one entry per CDR3 protein. In the table there are about 340,000 distinct CDR3 sequences, roughly 4% of which are singletons. This TCR was sampled from a man between 18 and 35 years old who received the YFV17D yellow fever vaccine. This specimen consisted of PBMCs, obtained 5 days after the yellow fever booster vaccination.

The CDR3 DNA reads as TGCAGCGTTGAAGAGCCTCCCGGGGAGACCCAGTACTTC. Its protein product is CSVEEPPGETQYF. The chain links TRBV29-1 to TRBJ2-5; D is unresolved. CDR1 and CDR2 from the germline V gene are SQVTM and ANQGSEA. This CDR3 region has 13 residues. Trimming shortened V by 0 bases and J by 5 bases, and 10 bases separated the two germline ends.